Listed below are T cell receptor beta chains from one sample, sequenced in a study of blood T cell repertoires in COVID-19. Only in-frame clones appear in the TCRdb table, and some are missing; sequencing was by immunoSEQ multiplex PCR. Among over 600,000 clones listed, 90% were seen once. The material sequenced was peripheral blood. The receptors derive from a woman aged 18-35 years with acute or convalescent COVID-19. CDR3s include the opening cysteine and the closing phenylalanine or tryptophan. Fields, in order: J gene, V gene, CDR3 length, clone size, D gene, CDR3 protein, CDR3 DNA. D genes are given only for firm matches. Rows may omit the clone size; those that give it use once, few, many or a size class.

>TRBJ2-7|TRBV3-1/TRBV3-2|14|.|.
CASSQVERAYEQYF
TGTGCCAGCAGCCAAGTAGAACGAGCCTACGAGCAGTACTTC
>TRBJ1-6|TRBV6-5|13|.|.
CASSIQYNSPLHF
TGTGCCAGCAGTATACAGTATAATTCACCCCTCCACTTT
>TRBJ2-7|TRBV7-9|12|once|TRBD2
CATETSGYEQYF
TGTGCCACGGAGACTAGCGGCTACGAGCAGTACTTC
>TRBJ1-1|TRBV5-6|16|few|TRBD1
CASRRTGANLNTEAFF
TGTGCCAGCAGACGGACAGGGGCTAACCTGAACACTGAAGCTTTCTTT
>TRBJ2-1|TRBV6-4|13|once|.
CASSATSTNEQFF
TGTGCCAGCAGCGCCACTAGTACGAATGAGCAGTTCTTC
>TRBJ2-2|TRBV5-4|14|few|TRBD1
CASSLGTGAGELFF
TGTGCCAGCAGCTTAGGGACAGGTGCCGGGGAGCTGTTTTTT
>TRBJ2-2|TRBV7-8|16|.|TRBD2
CASSLNGGANTGELFF
TGTGCCAGCAGCTTAAACGGGGGGGCGAACACCGGGGAGCTGTTTTTT
>TRBJ1-2|TRBV12-3/TRBV12-4|13|.|TRBD1
CASSLGTVSGYTF
TGTGCCAGCAGCCTGGGGACAGTCTCCGGCTACACCTTC
>TRBJ2-1|TRBV5-1|12|.|.
CASTKTGGEQFF
TGCGCCAGCACCAAGACAGGCGGTGAGCAGTTCTTC
>TRBJ1-1|TRBV10-3|14|.|TRBD1
CAIRRDREDTEAFF
TGTGCCATCAGAAGGGACAGAGAGGACACTGAAGCTTTCTTT
>TRBJ1-2|TRBV5-6|14|.|TRBD1
CASRGRQGNYGYTF
TGTGCCAGCAGAGGGCGACAGGGAAACTATGGCTACACCTTC
>TRBJ2-2|TRBV24-1|16|.|.
CATSDLMGASTGELFF
TGTGCCACCAGTGATTTAATGGGGGCGAGCACCGGGGAGCTGTTTTTT
>TRBJ1-6|TRBV19|16|.|TRBD1
CASTYPGTGGNSPLHF
TGTGCCAGTACCTATCCCGGGACAGGGGGTAATTCACCCCTCCACTTT
>TRBJ1-2|TRBV6-6|13|.|.
CASSTGSFYGYTF
TGTGCCAGCAGCACCGGGTCTTTCTATGGCTACACCTTC
>TRBJ1-2|TRBV12-3/TRBV12-4|12|.|.
CASSRAKRGYTF
TGTGCCAGCAGCCGCGCAAAGCGAGGCTACACCTTC
>TRBJ1-3|TRBV9|17|.|TRBD1
CASSVDHRGASGNTIYF
TGTGCCAGCAGCGTAGATCACAGGGGGGCATCCGGAAACACCATATATTTT
>TRBJ2-1|TRBV5-8|18|.|TRBD1
CASATGGRTLVTYNEQFF
TGTGCCAGCGCGACAGGGGGCCGGACCCTTGTGACGTACAATGAGCAGTTCTTC
>TRBJ1-1|TRBV7-9|12|.|.
CASRLGDTEAFF
TGTGCCAGCAGACTCGGAGACACTGAAGCTTTCTTT
>TRBJ1-6|TRBV6-2/TRBV6-3|13|once|.
CASRYPGNSPLHF
TGTGCCAGCAGATACCCGGGTAATTCACCCCTCCACTTT
>TRBJ1-4|TRBV4-2|14|.|TRBD1
CASSQTGTGGELFF
TGTGCCAGCAGCCAAACCGGGACAGGGGGAGAACTGTTTTTT
>TRBJ1-2|TRBV19|13|.|TRBD1
CASSPGTAGEFTF
TGTGCCAGTAGCCCCGGGACAGCGGGGGAGTTCACCTTC
>TRBJ2-2|TRBV7-8|13|.|.
CASSLDSTGELFF
TGTGCCAGCAGCTTAGACTCCACCGGGGAGCTGTTTTTT
>TRBJ1-2|TRBV6-5|14|.|.
CASSYSTGGDGYTF
TGTGCCAGCAGTTACTCGACGGGCGGGGATGGCTACACCTTC
>TRBJ1-4|TRBV7-9|15|.|.
CASSLDRATNEKLFF
TGTGCCAGCAGCTTGGACAGAGCAACTAATGAAAAACTGTTTTTT
>TRBJ2-5|TRBV6-7|14|.|TRBD1
CASSQSGTGGAQYF
TGTGCCAGCAGTCAATCAGGGACAGGGGGCGCCCAGTACTTC
>TRBJ2-7|TRBV5-5|15|.|.
CASSLAARPMYEQYF
TGTGCCAGCAGCTTGGCCGCCAGGCCCATGTACGAGCAGTACTTC
>TRBJ1-2|TRBV5-3|15|.|.
CARSLKGGLNYGYTF
TGTGCCAGAAGCTTGAAGGGGGGGCTGAACTATGGCTACACCTTC
>TRBJ2-7|TRBV7-9|16|.|TRBD1
CASSPATGGNLYEQYF
TGTGCCAGCAGCCCGGCGACAGGGGGGAACCTCTACGAGCAGTACTTC
>TRBJ2-2|TRBV2|15|.|TRBD1
CASSLRDRITGELFF
TGTGCCAGCAGTCTCCGGGACAGGATAACCGGGGAGCTGTTTTTT
>TRBJ1-2|TRBV29-1|12|.|TRBD1
CSATGGKGGYTF
TGCAGCGCAACAGGGGGAAAAGGTGGCTACACCTTC
>TRBJ2-1|TRBV3-1/TRBV3-2|17|.|TRBD2
CASSQDSTSGGVIEQFF
TGTGCCAGCAGCCAAGACTCTACTAGCGGGGGGGTAATAGAGCAGTTCTTC